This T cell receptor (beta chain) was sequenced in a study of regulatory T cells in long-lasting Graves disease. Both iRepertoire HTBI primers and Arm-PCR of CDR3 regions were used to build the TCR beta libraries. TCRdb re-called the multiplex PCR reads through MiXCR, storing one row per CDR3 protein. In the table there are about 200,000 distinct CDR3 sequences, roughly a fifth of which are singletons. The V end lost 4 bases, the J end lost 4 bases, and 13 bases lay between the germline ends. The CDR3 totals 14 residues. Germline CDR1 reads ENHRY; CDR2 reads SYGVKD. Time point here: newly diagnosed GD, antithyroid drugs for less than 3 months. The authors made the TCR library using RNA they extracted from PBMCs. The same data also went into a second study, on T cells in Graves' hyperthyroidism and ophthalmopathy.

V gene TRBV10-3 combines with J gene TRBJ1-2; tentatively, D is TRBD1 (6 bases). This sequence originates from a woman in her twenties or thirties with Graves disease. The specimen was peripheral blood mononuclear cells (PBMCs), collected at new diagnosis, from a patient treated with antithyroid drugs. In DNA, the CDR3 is TGTGCCATCAGTGCGGCGCAGGGGATCTATGGCTACACCTTC. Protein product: CAISAAQGIYGYTF.